The T cell receptor (beta chain) described here comes from a study of blood T cell repertoires in COVID-19. As for the study in general: Material from acute and convalescent COVID-19 was sourced from the United States, Italy and Spain.

The V and J ends lost 7 bases and 2 bases, in that order; junction bases with no gene match: 8. Germline V CDR1 and CDR2: ENHRY, SYGVKD. This CDR3 contains 14 residues. The method was immunoSEQ multiplex PCR; TCRdb's version includes in-frame clones alone and lacks a portion of them. This table holds roughly 43,000 clones, approximately 85% found once. The clonotype comes from a woman in her 70s in a cohort sampled during active COVID-19. The chain joins TRBV10-3 to TRBJ2-7; TRBD1 matches at 7 bases. The specimen sequenced was peripheral blood. The CDR3 sequence: CAITPGQAAYEQYF. The CDR3 DNA reads TGTGCCATCACTCCAGGACAGGCCGCCTACGAGCAGTACTTC.